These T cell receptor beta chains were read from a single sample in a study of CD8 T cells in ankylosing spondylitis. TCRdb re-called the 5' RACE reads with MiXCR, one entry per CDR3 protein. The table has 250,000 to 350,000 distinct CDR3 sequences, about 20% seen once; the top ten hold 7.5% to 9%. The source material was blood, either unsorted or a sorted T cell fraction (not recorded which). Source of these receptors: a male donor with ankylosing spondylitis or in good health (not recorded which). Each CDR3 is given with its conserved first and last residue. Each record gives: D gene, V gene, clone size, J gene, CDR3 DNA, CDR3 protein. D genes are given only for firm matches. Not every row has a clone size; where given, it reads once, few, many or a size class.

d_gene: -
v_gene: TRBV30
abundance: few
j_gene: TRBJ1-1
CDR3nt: TGTGCCTGGAGTCCGGGGAACACTGAAGCTTTCTTT
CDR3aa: CAWSPGNTEAFF

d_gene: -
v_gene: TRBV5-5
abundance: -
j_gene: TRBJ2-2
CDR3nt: TGTGCCAGCAGCTTGACTTACAGGGTTGCCAACACCGGGGAGCTGTTTTTT
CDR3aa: CASSLTYRVANTGELFF

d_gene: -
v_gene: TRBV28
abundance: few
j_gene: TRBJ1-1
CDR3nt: TGTGCCAGCAGTTCTTTTTTTCGGGTGAACACTGAAGCTTTCTTT
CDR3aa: CASSSFFRVNTEAFF

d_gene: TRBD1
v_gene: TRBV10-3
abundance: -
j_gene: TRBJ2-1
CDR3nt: TGTGCCATCAGCTACACAGGGGGCTCCTACAGTGAGCAGTTCTTC
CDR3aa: CAISYTGGSYSEQFF

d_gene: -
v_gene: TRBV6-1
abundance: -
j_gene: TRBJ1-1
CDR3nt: TGTGCCAGCTTCGTTTCTGGGGTTTTAACTGAAGCTTTCTTT
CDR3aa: CASFVSGVLTEAFF

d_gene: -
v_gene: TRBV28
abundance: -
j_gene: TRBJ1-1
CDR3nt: TGTGCCAGCAGTTTCCCGGACTGGGTGGCTTTCTTT
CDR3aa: CASSFPDWVAFF

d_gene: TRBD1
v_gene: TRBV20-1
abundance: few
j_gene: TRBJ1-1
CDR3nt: TGCAGTGCTAGAACAGGGGGCACTGAAGCTTTCTTT
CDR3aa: CSARTGGTEAFF

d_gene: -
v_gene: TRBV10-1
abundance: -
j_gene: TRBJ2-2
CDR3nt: TGCGCCAGCAGTGAGATGAGTTACGGGGAGCTGTTTTTT
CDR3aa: CASSEMSYGELFF

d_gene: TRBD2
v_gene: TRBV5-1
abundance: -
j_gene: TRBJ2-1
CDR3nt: TGCGCCAGCAGCTTGGTAGATAGCGGGGGGCCTTACAATGAGCAGTTCTTC
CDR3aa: CASSLVDSGGPYNEQFF

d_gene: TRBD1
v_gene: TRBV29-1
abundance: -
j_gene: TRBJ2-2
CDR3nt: TGCAGCGTTTCCCTGAGCAGGGGGCGCCTTGGGGCGGGAAAAAACACCGGGGAGCTGTTTTTT
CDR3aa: CSVSLSRGRLGAGKNTGELFF

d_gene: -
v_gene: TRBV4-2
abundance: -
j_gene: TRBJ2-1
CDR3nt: TGTGCCAGCAGCCTCGACAGCCATGCGCAGTTCTTC
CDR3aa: CASSLDSHAQFF

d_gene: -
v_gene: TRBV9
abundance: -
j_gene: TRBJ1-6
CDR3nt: TGTGCCAGCGGCGTAGGGGTTATTGAGCCCCTCCACTTT
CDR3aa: CASGVGVIEPLHF

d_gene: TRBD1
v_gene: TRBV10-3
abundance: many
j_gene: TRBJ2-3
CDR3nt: TGTGCCATCAGTGGGGTACAGGGGTCAGATACGCAGTATTTT
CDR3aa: CAISGVQGSDTQYF

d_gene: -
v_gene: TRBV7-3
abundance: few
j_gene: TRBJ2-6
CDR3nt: TGTGCCAGCGGTCAGGGGCGGTCTGGGGCCAACGTCCTGACTTTC
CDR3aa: CASGQGRSGANVLTF

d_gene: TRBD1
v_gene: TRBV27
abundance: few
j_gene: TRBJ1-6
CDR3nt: TGTGCCAGCAGTCTGGCAGCGGGACAGGGTTTGATTAATTCACCCCTCCACTTT
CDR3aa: CASSLAAGQGLINSPLHF

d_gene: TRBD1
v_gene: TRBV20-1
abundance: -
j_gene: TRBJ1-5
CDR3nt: TGCAGTGCTAGCAGGGGGAGGACGAGCAATCAGCGCCAGCATTTT
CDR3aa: CSASRGRTSNQRQHF

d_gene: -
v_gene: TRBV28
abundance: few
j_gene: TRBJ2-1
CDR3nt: TGTGCCAGCAGTTTATATGTAGGGGGAAGGAATGAGCAGTTCTTC
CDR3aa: CASSLYVGGRNEQFF

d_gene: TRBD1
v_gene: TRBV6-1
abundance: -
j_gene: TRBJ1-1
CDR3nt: TGTGCCAGCAGTGAAGGCTACAGGGGGCCAACTGAAGCTTTCTTT
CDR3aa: CASSEGYRGPTEAFF

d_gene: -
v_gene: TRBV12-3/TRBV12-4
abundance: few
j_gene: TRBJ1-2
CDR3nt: TGTGCCAGCAGCCCCGTGGGGCCGCGAAGATATGGCTACACCTTC
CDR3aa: CASSPVGPRRYGYTF

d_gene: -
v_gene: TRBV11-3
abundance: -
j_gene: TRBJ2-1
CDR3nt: TGTGCCAGCAGCTTAGCCCTGACCGCTGAGCAGTTCTTC
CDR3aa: CASSLALTAEQFF

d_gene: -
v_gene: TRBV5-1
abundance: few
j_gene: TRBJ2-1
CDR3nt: TGCGCCAGCAGCTTGAGGGGGGACTCCTACAATGAGCAGTTCTTC
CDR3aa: CASSLRGDSYNEQFF

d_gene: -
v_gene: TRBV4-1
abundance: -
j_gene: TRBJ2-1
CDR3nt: TGCGCCAGCAGCCCCGTGGCAGGGTCTGGCAATGAGCAGTTCTTC
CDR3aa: CASSPVAGSGNEQFF

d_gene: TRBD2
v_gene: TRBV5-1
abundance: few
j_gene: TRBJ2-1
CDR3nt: TGCGCCAGCAGCGTAGCGGGAGGGGTAGAGCAGTTCTTC
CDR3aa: CASSVAGGVEQFF

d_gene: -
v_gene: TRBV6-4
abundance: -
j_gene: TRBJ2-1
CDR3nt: TGTGCCAGCAGTCCCGGGGCCAGTACCTACAATGAGCAGTTCTTC
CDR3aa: CASSPGASTYNEQFF

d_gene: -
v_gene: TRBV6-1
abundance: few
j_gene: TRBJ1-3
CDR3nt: TGTGCCAGCAGTGATCCGGGACTTGTCCTTACCAACTCTGGAAACACCATATATTTT
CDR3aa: CASSDPGLVLTNSGNTIYF

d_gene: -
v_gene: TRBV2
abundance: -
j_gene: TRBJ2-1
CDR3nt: TGTGCCAGCAGTGAAGCGATCGGGGGCTCCTACAATGAGCAGTTCTTC
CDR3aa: CASSEAIGGSYNEQFF

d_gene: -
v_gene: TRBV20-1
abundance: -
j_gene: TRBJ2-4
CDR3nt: TGCAGTGCTAGAGATCTTGGATTAAACATTCAGTACTTC
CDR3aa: CSARDLGLNIQYF

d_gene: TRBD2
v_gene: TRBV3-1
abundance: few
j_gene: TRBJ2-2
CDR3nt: TGTGCCAGCACCGCCCGGCGGGGGAAGAACGGGGAGCTGTTTTTT
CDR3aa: CASTARRGKNGELFF

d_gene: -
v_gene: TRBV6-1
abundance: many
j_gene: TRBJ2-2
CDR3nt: TGTGCCAGCAGTCATTACCCCACCGGGGAGCTGTTTTTT
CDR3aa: CASSHYPTGELFF

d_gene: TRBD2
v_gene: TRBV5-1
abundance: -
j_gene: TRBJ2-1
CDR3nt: TGCGCCAGCAGGGGACTAGCGGGGGACAATGAGCAGTTCTTC
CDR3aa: CASRGLAGDNEQFF

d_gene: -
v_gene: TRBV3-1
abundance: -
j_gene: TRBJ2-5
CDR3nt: TGTGCCAGCAAGACCCGGGGCGCGGAGACCCAGTACTTC
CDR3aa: CASKTRGAETQYF

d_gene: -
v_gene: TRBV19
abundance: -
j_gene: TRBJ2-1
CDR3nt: TGTGCCAGTAGTTTTACTGTCAATGAGCAGTTCTTC
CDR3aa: CASSFTVNEQFF

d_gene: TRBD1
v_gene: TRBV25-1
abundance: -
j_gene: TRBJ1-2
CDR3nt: TGTGCCAGCAGTGGGGGACAGGAATTTCTGGAATATGGCTACACCTTC
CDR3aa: CASSGGQEFLEYGYTF

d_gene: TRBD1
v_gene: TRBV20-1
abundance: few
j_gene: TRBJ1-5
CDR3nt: TGCAGTGCCGACAGGGGGCCCCCTCAGCCCCAGCATTTT
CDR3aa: CSADRGPPQPQHF

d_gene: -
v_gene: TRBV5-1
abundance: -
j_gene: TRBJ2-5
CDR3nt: TGCGCCAGCAGCTTGGACCATAAAGAGACCCAGTACTTC
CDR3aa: CASSLDHKETQYF

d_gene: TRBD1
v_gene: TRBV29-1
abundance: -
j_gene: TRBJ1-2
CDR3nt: TGCAGCGTTGAAGGACAGGGGGTGACTGGCTACACCTTC
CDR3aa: CSVEGQGVTGYTF

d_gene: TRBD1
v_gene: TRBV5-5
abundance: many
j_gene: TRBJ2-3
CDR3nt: TGTGCCAGCAGCTTGTCCAGGGGGCCCACAGATACGCAGTATTTT
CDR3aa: CASSLSRGPTDTQYF

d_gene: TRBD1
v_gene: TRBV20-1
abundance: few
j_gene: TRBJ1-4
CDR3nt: TGCAGTGCTACCGGGACAGGGGGGACTAATGAAAAACTGTTTTTT
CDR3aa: CSATGTGGTNEKLFF

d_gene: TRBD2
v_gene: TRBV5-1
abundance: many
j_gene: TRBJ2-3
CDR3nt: TGTGCCAGCAGCCCCGGACTAGCGGGTCCCACAGATACGCAGTATTTT
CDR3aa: CASSPGLAGPTDTQYF

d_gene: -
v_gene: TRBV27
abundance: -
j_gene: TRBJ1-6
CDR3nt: TGTGCCAGCAGTTTAATTACAGGCTCACCCCTCCACTTT
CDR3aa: CASSLITGSPLHF

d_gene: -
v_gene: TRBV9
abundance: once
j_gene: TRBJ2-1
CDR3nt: TGTGCCAGCAGCCCCCTCGGGAGGGGGCATAAGTTCTTC
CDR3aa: CASSPLGRGHKFF

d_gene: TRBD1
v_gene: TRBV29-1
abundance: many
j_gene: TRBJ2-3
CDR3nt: TGCAGCGTTAACCATCTAGGGGGCGCAGATACGCAGTATTTT
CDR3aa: CSVNHLGGADTQYF

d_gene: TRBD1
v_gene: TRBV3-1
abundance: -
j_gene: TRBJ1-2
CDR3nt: TGTGCCAGCAGCCAAGACCCTGGACAGGAGACCTATGGCTACACCTTC
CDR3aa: CASSQDPGQETYGYTF

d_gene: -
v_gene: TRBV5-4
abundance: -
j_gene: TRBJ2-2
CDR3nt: TGTGCCAGCAGCTCGTTTGGCAGGGGAGACACCGGGGAGCTGTTTTTT
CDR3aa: CASSSFGRGDTGELFF

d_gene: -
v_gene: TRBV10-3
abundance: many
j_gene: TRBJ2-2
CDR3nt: TGTGCCACGCGGGGAAGAGGGAAGAACACCGGGGAGCTGTTTTTT
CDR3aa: CATRGRGKNTGELFF

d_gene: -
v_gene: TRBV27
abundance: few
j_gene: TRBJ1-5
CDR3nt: TGTGCCAGCAGTTTCTTTACAGGGCTGGGACAGCCCCAGCATTTT
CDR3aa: CASSFFTGLGQPQHF

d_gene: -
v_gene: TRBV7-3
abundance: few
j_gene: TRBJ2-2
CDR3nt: TGTGCCAGCAGCTTAGGGGCGGACGCCGGGGAGCTGTTTTTT
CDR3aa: CASSLGADAGELFF

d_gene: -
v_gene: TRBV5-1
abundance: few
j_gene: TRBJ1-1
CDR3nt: TGCGCCAGCAGCTTGGGGGCTAGGATGAACACTGAAGCTTTCTTT
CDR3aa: CASSLGARMNTEAFF